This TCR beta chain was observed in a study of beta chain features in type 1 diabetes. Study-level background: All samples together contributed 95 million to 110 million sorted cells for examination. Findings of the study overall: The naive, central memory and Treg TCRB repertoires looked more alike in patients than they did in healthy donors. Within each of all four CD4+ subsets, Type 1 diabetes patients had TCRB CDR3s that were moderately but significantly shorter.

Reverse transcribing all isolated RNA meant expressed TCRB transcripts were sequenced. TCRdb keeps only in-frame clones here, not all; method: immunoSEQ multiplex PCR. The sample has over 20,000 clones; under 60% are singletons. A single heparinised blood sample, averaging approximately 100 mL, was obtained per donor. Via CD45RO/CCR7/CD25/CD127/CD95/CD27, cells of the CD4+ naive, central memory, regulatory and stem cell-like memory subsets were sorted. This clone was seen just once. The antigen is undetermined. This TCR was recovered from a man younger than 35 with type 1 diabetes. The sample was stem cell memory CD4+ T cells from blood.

This chain's CDR3 is CASSYQGYTF. The CDR3 nucleotides are TGTGCCAGCAGTTACCAGGGCTACACCTTC. This chain uses TRBV28 with TRBJ1-2, with D unclear. This CDR3 is built from 10 residues. Trimming removed 4 bases at V and 8 bases at J, with 5 bases between. Germline CDR1 and CDR2: MDHEN and SYDVKM.